Each of the 27 T cell receptor beta chains below was sequenced from the same sample in a study of beta chain features in type 1 diabetes (dated by TCRdb to between 2017 and 2018). Results the study describes overall, beyond this receptor: In all four CD4+ subsets, TCRB CDR3 length was moderately but significantly shorter in type 1 diabetes patients.

Libraries were made using the immunoSEQ multiplex PCR assay. The High Capacity cDNA Reverse Transcription Kit was used to reverse transcribe all of the isolated RNA, meaning that expressed TCRB transcripts were what got sequenced. In TCRdb, the immuneACCESS table is reduced to in-frame sequences with V and J assigned. These tables do not hold every clone; where another copy was compared, an unresolved V gene accounts for under half, and the others remain unexplained. The table for this sample lists 150,000 or so clones; around 8.3% of them were counted only once. The ten largest make up about 0.5% of the sample. No cognate antigen is known for these TCRs. The sequenced sample was central memory CD4+ T cells from blood. These receptors were collected from a young woman with type 1 diabetes.

This clone was recorded a few times. The rearrangement uses TRBV5-4 and TRBJ1-4; 7 nucleotides agree with TRBD1. The CDR3 has 13 residues. The junction had 5 bases not matched to a gene; V was cut back by 4 bases and J by 8 bases. Germline V CDR1 and CDR2: SGHNT, YYREEE (reference sequence). The CDR3, as DNA: TGTGCCAGCAGCGCTGACAGGGAGGAAAAACTGTTTTTT. Translating gives CASSADREEKLFF.

J is TRBJ1-1 and V is TRBV19, with a weak D call TRBD1 (5 bases). Trimming cost V 10 bases and J 4 bases, with 22 bases left between them. The CDR3 extends over 15 amino acids. The germline gives CDR1 LNHDA, CDR2 SQIVND (reference sequence). CDR3: CATRGGGHQSTEAFF. For the CDR3, the DNA is TGTGCCACCCGCGGGGGAGGACATCAGAGCACTGAAGCTTTCTTT.

V and J are TRBV10-3 and TRBJ1-5; D might be TRBD1 (5 bases). Germline CDR1 reads ENHRY; CDR2 reads SYGVKD. The CDR3 runs 14 residues. The germline V and J ends were trimmed by 2 bases and 2 bases, with 7 bases remaining between them. CDR3: CAISEQGGNQPQHF. CDR3 bases: TGTGCCATCAGTGAGCAGGGTGGCAATCAGCCCCAGCATTTT.

This clone was observed a handful of times. The junction departs from the called germline gene at one end, perhaps through a read error. J is TRBJ1-4 and V is TRBV28, with TRBD1 identical over 8 bases. Germline assignment: CDR1 MDHEN and CDR2 SYDVKM. The CDR3 is 11 residues long. The CDR3 loop reads CASSTRTGTVF. The DNA for the CDR3 is TGTGCCAGCAGTACCCGGACAGGGACAGTTTTT.

The J gene is TRBJ2-5, the V gene TRBV10-3, with 7 bases lining up with TRBD1. The ends lost 6 bases at V and 4 bases at J; junction bases unmatched: 11. The CDR3 covers 15 residues. Per the germline V gene, CDR1 is ENHRY and CDR2 is SYGVKD. The CDR3 loop reads CAIRRTGTEGETQYF. CDR3 nucleotides: TGTGCCATCAGGCGAACCGGGACAGAGGGAGAGACCCAGTACTTC.

The chain combines TRBV4-2 with TRBJ2-5, with a weak D call TRBD1 (6 bases). The CDR3 spans 14 residues. Germline V lookup: CDR1 LGHNA, CDR2 YNFKEQ. The ends were cut back, 1 base at V and 7 bases at J, with 13 bases in the middle. For the CDR3, the DNA is TGTGCCAGCAGCCAAGGGGGGCAGGGCGCGACCCAGTACTTC. Translated, it gives CASSQGGQGATQYF.

The chain joins TRBV28 to TRBJ1-5; 8 bases fit TRBD1. There are 15 residues in the CDR3. Germline V gene sequence: CDR1 MDHEN, CDR2 SYDVKM. The junction had 4 bases not matched to a gene; V was cut back by 6 bases and J by 0 bases. The CDR3 protein is CASSTGGSSNQPQHF. In nucleotides, the CDR3 is TGTGCCAGCAGCACAGGGGGAAGTAGCAATCAGCCCCAGCATTTT.

This chain connects TRBV7-2 to TRBJ1-1, with D perhaps TRBD1 (6 bases). There are 15 residues in the CDR3. Per germline, CDR1 SGHTA and CDR2 FQGNSA. Deletions cut 1 base from V and 1 base from J, with 10 bases between. CDR3 bases: TGTGCCAGCAGCTTAGGGACAGCCGGGAACACTGAAGCTTTCTTT. Translation gives CASSLGTAGNTEAFF.

This clone was seen a handful of times. This chain links TRBV2 with TRBJ2-5; maybe TRBD2 (6 bases). V lost 6 bases to trimming and J lost 3 bases, with 11 bases between them. The CDR3 contains 13 residues. The germline gives CDR1 SNHLY, CDR2 FYNNEI. This chain's CDR3 is CASSQRGKETQYF. CDR3 DNA sequence: TGTGCCAGCAGCCAACGGGGGAAAGAGACCCAGTACTTC. Variable domain in full (rest from reference TRBV2 and TRBJ2-5): EPEVTQTPSHQVTQMGQEVILRCVPISNHLYFYWYRQILGQKVEFLVSFYNNEISEKSEIFDDQFSVERPDGSNFTLKIRSTKLEDSAMYFCASSQRGKETQYFGPGTRLLVL.

This clone showed up just a few times. CDR3 bases: TGCAGCGTTAGCGGGGCCGGGTATGGCTACACCTTC. It is translated as CSVSGAGYGYTF. The V and J genes are TRBV29-1 and TRBJ1-2, with a weak D call TRBD1 (5 bases). V was pared by 5 bases and J by 5 bases, with 12 bases between. The CDR3 runs 12 residues. The germline CDR1 and CDR2 sequences are SQVTM and ANQGSEA.

The chain is built from TRBV10-3 and TRBJ1-1, with a weak D call TRBD1 (6 bases). The germline V gene encodes CDR1 ENHRY and CDR2 SYGVKD. The CDR3 spans 14 residues. Trimming shortened V by 10 bases and J by 3 bases, and 18 bases separated the two germline ends. Written as DNA, the CDR3 is TGTGCCACGCAGGGGCAAGCGGGGGACACTGAAGCTTTCTTT. This sequence encodes CATQGQAGDTEAFF.

This chain uses TRBV9 with TRBJ2-6, with D tentatively TRBD2 (5 bases). Trimming pared 0 bases from V and 0 bases from J, leaving 10 bases between. The CDR3 has 17 residues. CDR1 SGDLS and CDR2 YYNGEE come from the germline V gene. CDR3 nucleotide sequence: TGTGCCAGCAGCGTAGCAGCTAGCAGCTCTGGGGCCAACGTCCTGACTTTC. The encoded protein is CASSVAASSSGANVLTF.

Remarks on this clone: Relative to the germline gene, one junction end is altered; a read error may explain this. The chain carries TRBV7-6 and TRBJ2-1; D might be TRBD1 (6 bases). The CDR3 covers 11 residues. Germline V gene data show CDR1 as SGHVS and CDR2 as FNYEAQ. The CDR3 sequence is CASSQGNEQFF. CDR3 coding DNA: TGTGCCAGCAGCCAGGGGAATGAACAGTTCTTC.

This clone was detected only a few times. V usage is TRBV19 and J usage is TRBJ1-1, with D uncertain. Trimming took off 1 base at V and 0 bases at J, with 6 bases between the two ends. Germline V CDR1 and CDR2: LNHDA, SQIVND (reference sequence). This CDR3 spans 14 amino acids. For the CDR3, the DNA is TGTGCCAGTAGTATAGTGCAGATGAACACTGAAGCTTTCTTT. The encoded protein is CASSIVQMNTEAFF.

This rearrangement joins TRBV7-9 to TRBJ2-5, with TRBD1 as a possible D gene (5 bases). The J call may be in error: the DNA end matches TRBJ2-7 better. This CDR3 spans 13 amino acids. Germline CDR1 SEHNR, CDR2 FQNEAQ (reference sequence). CDR3 sequence (DNA): TGTGCCAGCAGCTTGGGCAGGGCCTACGAGCAGTACTTC. Translated, it gives CASSLGRAYEQYF.

This clone was detected a few times. This chain uses TRBV30 with TRBJ1-2, with D perhaps TRBD1 (5 bases). V gave up 5 bases and J gave up 7 bases, with 11 bases separating them. Germline values: CDR1 GTSNPN, CDR2 SVGIG (reference sequence). The CDR3 is 11 amino acids. CDR3 sequence (DNA): TGTGCCTGGGGATCTCAGGGTGGCTACACCTTC. This sequence encodes CAWGSQGGYTF.

This rearrangement joins TRBV11-2 to TRBJ2-1; no definite D call. This CDR3 has 16 residues. Looked up from germline, CDR1 is SGHAT and CDR2 is FQNNGV. V lost 1 base, J lost 0 bases, and 10 bases lay in between. CDR3 in amino acids: CASSLGGTSSYNEQFF. DNA of the CDR3: TGTGCCAGCAGCTTAGGTGGCACCAGCTCCTACAATGAGCAGTTCTTC.

The J gene is TRBJ2-5, the V gene TRBV7-7; no reliable D call. The V end lost 5 bases, the J end lost 4 bases, and 11 bases lay between the germline ends. Germline CDR1 SSHAT, CDR2 FNYEAQ (reference sequence). The CDR3 is made up of 13 amino acids. The CDR3: CASSVSPPETQYF. CDR3 nucleotides: TGTGCCAGCAGCGTCTCCCCCCCAGAGACCCAGTACTTC.

With regard to this clone: Compared with germline, one end of the junction differs, possibly owing to a read error. The chain is built from TRBV7-7 and TRBJ2-3; 10 bases are a match to TRBD1. Germline-derived CDR1 and CDR2 are SSHAT and FNYEAQ (reference sequence). This CDR3 comprises 15 residues. In nucleotides, the CDR3 is TGTGCTAGCAGCCGAGGGACAGGGGCCACAGATACGCAGTATTTT. Its translation: CASSRGTGATDTQYF. The entire variable domain, with the rest obtained from reference TRBV7-7 and TRBJ2-3, is as follows: GAGVSQSPRYKVTKRGQDVTLRCDPISSHATLYWYQQALGQGPEFLTYFNYEAQPDKSGLPSDRFSAERPEGSISTLTIQRTEQRDSAMYRCASSRGTGATDTQYFGPGTRLTVL.

The table lists this clone with many counts. This chain links TRBV7-7 with TRBJ2-5, with 8 bases aligning to TRBD1. The J segment lost 4 bases and the V segment lost 5 bases, leaving 9 bases of the junction unmatched. CDR3 length equals 15 residues. Per the germline V gene, CDR1 is SSHAT and CDR2 is FNYEAQ (reference sequence). The CDR3 loop reads CASSQGQGGGETQYF. CDR3 in DNA: TGTGCCAGCAGCCAAGGACAGGGAGGAGGAGAGACCCAGTACTTC. Full variable domain (outside the CDR3, taken from reference TRBV7-7 and TRBJ2-5): GAGVSQSPRYKVTKRGQDVTLRCDPISSHATLYWYQQALGQGPEFLTYFNYEAQPDKSGLPSDRFSAERPEGSISTLTIQRTEQRDSAMYRCASSQGQGGGETQYFGPGTRLLVL.

The chain employs TRBV10-3 and TRBJ2-1; D may be TRBD2 (5 bases). The CDR3 is 13 residues long. Germline lookup yields CDR1 ENHRY and CDR2 SYGVKD. V was clipped by 6 bases and J by 2 bases, with 8 bases between them. The CDR3 region is CAIRDGAYNEQFF. CDR3 in DNA: TGTGCCATCAGGGACGGGGCCTACAATGAGCAGTTCTTC.

This clone has more than one count but fewer than ten. This rearrangement joins TRBV4-3 to TRBJ2-6; possible D gene TRBD1, 5 bases. The CDR3 is 16 residues long. Trimming stripped 2 bases from V and 2 bases from J, with 10 bases between. The germline V gene encodes CDR1 LGHNA and CDR2 YSLEER. For the CDR3, the DNA is TGCGCCAGCAGCCAACAGGGAACCGCTGGGGCCAACGTCCTGACTTTC. Amino acid sequence: CASSQQGTAGANVLTF.

The genes are TRBV28 and TRBJ1-5; TRBD1 matches 7 bases. Germline V lookup: CDR1 MDHEN, CDR2 SYDVKM. The CDR3 consists of 13 residues. Trimming took 8 bases from V and 10 from J; bases not matched to a gene: 11. The CDR3 DNA follows: TGTGCCAGCCAGGGTCAGGGGGGCAAACCCCAGCATTTT. Translation gives CASQGQGGKPQHF.

This clone was picked up a small number of times. The gene calls are TRBV20-1 and TRBJ2-7; possibly TRBD2 for D (6 bases). Germline V gene data show CDR1 as DFQATT and CDR2 as SNEGSKA (reference sequence). This CDR3 spans 11 amino acids. Deletions cut 6 bases from V and 3 bases from J, with 9 bases between. CDR3 amino acids: CSASGDYEQYF. In nucleotides, the CDR3 is TGCAGTGCCTCGGGGGACTACGAGCAGTACTTC.

The genes are TRBV5-1 and TRBJ2-7; possible D gene TRBD1, 6 bases. This CDR3 contains 13 residues. CDR1 is SGHRS, CDR2 YFSETQ, per germline. Trimming cost V 5 bases and J 2 bases, with 11 bases left between them. The CDR3 sequence is CASRPGQTYEQYF. Here the CDR3 DNA reads TGCGCCAGCAGGCCAGGACAGACCTACGAGCAGTACTTC.

J is TRBJ1-1 and V is TRBV29-1; 10 bases are shared with TRBD1. The germline gives CDR1 SQVTM, CDR2 ANQGSEA. The CDR3 covers 16 residues. Losses at the gene ends were 8 bases for V and 0 bases for J; bases not matched to a gene: 12. Written as DNA, the CDR3 is TGCAGCTCCCGAAAACGGGACAGGGGCATGAACACTGAAGCTTTCTTT. This codes for CSSRKRDRGMNTEAFF.

The rearrangement links TRBV29-1 to TRBJ2-5; a possible D gene is TRBD2 (6 bases). V was pared by 7 bases and J by 4 bases, with 19 bases between. The CDR3 contains 14 residues. CDR1 and CDR2 (germline): SQVTM, ANQGSEA. CDR3 in DNA: TGCAGCGCCGCGGGCCGCGGGGATGGAGAGACCCAGTACTTC. Amino acid sequence: CSAAGRGDGETQYF.